One T cell receptor beta chain is described in this entry. Its antigen is currently unknown. The sample originates from a study of T cells after yellow fever vaccination. Study results and limitations: Faster peaking, at day 5 versus 15, marked a secondary response that was weaker.

The CDR3 length is 18 residues. Trimming removed 0 bases from V and 3 bases from J; junction bases left unmatched: 12. CDR1 is SGHRS and CDR2 is YFSETQ in the germline V gene. UMIs were added to TCR cDNA along with a universal primer site when it was made by 5'RACE template switching. TCRdb itself ran the 5' RACE reads through MiXCR, one entry per CDR3 protein. The table includes fewer than 450,000 distinct CDR3 sequences, 7% to 9% detected once. Source: PBMCs, taken around 45 days after the first yellow fever vaccination. This clonotype originated in a young man who received the YFV17D yellow fever vaccine. The chain uses TRBV5-1 and TRBJ2-5; TRBD2 matches 9 bases. CDR3 amino acids: CASSLAVAGARGEETQYF. CDR3 coding DNA: TGCGCCAGCAGCTTGGCTGTAGCGGGGGCCCGGGGCGAAGAGACCCAGTACTTC.